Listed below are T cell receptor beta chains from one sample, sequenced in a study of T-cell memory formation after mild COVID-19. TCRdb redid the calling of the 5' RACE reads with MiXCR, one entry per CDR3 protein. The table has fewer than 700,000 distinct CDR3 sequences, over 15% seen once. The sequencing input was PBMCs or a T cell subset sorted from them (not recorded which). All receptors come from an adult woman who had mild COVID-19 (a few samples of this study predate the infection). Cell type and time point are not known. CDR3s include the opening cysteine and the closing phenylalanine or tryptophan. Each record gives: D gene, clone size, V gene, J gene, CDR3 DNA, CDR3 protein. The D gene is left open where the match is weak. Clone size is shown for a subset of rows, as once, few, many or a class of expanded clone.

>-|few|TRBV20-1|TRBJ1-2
TGCAGTGCTAGACCTTCCAGGGGAGCGGGGGGCTACACCTTC
CSARPSRGAGGYTF
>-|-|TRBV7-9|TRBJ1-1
TGTGCCAGCAGCCTTAGTCACAGCGGAGAAACTGAAGCTTTCTTT
CASSLSHSGETEAFF
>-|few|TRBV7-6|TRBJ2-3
TGTGCCAGCAGCTCAGGTGACGGGTCCCCCACAGATACGCAGTATTTT
CASSSGDGSPTDTQYF
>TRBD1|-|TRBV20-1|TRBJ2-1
TGCAGTGCTAGCCCGGGACAGGGCATCGGGAATGAGCAGTTCTTC
CSASPGQGIGNEQFF
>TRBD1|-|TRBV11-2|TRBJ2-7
TGTGCCAGCAGCTCCTGGGACAGGGAATACGAGCAGTACTTC
CASSSWDREYEQYF
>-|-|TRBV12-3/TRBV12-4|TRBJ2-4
TGTGCCAGCAGTTCGTTAGGGAACATTCAGTACTTC
CASSSLGNIQYF
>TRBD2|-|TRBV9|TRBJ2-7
TGTGCCAGCAGCGTAGCTGGCAGCGGGGGCTACGAGCAGTACTTC
CASSVAGSGGYEQYF
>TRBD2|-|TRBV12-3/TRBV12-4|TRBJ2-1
TGTGCCAGCAGTTTCCCCCAAGGGGTTCGGCTAGCGGGGGATCGGGCCTACAATGAGCAGTTCTTC
CASSFPQGVRLAGDRAYNEQFF
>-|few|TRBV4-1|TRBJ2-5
TGCGCCAGCAGCCCACAAAGGGGGGGCCAAGAGACCCAGTACTTC
CASSPQRGGQETQYF
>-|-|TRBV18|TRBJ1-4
TGTGCCAGCTCACCTCTACAGGGATCTAATGAAAAACTGTTTTTT
CASSPLQGSNEKLFF
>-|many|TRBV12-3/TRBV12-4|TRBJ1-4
TGTGCCAGCAGCTACGGGGGGTCTGAAAAACTGTTTTTT
CASSYGGSEKLFF
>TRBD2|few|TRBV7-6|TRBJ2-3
TGTGCCAGCAGCTTAGTTGCTAGCGGGGGGTCAACAGATACGCAGTATTTT
CASSLVASGGSTDTQYF
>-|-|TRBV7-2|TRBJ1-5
TGTGCCAGCAGCTTAAAGCGGGGCGACAATCAGCCCCAGCATTTT
CASSLKRGDNQPQHF
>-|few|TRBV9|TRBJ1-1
TGTGCCAGCAGCGCCCCTCGATCAGGAAAGATGAACACTGAAGCTTTCTTT
CASSAPRSGKMNTEAFF
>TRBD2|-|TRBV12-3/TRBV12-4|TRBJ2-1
TGTGCCAGCAGTTTTAGCGGGAGTCCCTACAATGAGCAGTTCTTC
CASSFSGSPYNEQFF
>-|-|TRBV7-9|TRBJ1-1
TGTGCCAGCAGCTTAGTGTGGGGAGTGAACACTGAAGCTTTCTTT
CASSLVWGVNTEAFF
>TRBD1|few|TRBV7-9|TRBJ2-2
TGTGCCAGCAACTTACCGGGACAGGAAGATTACACCGGGGAGCTGTTTTTT
CASNLPGQEDYTGELFF
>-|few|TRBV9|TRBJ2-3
TGTGCCAGCAGCGTAGCCAGGGCCGCAGATACGCAGTATTTT
CASSVARAADTQYF
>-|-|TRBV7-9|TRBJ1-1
TGTGCCAGCAGCCCCCACCTGGTGCAGGGCGGGAACACTGAAGCTTTCTTT
CASSPHLVQGGNTEAFF
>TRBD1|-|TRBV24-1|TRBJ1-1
TGTGCCACCAGTGATTCCGGGACCAGGGGGACCACTGAAGCTTTCTTT
CATSDSGTRGTTEAFF
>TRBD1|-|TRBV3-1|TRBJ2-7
TGTGCCAGCAGCCCACAGGGGGCCGAGCAGTACTTC
CASSPQGAEQYF
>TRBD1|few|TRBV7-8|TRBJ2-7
TGTGCCAGCAGCTTAGGAATACGGACAGGGTCCTACGAGCAGTACTTC
CASSLGIRTGSYEQYF